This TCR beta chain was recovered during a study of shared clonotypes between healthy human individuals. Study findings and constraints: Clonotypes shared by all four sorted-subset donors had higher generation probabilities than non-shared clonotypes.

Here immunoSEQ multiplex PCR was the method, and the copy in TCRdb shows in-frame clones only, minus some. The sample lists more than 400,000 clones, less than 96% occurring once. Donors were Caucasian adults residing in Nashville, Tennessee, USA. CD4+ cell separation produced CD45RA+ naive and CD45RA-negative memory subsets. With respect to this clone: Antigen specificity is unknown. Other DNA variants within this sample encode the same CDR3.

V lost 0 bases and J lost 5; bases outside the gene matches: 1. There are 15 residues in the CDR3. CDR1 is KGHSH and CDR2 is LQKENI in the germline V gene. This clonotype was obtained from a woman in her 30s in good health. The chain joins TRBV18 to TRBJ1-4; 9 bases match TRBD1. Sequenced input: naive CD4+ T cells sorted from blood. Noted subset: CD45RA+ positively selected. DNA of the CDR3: TGTGCCAGCTCACCACCGGGACAGGGCAATGAAAAACTGTTTTTT. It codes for CASSPPGQGNEKLFF.